Here is one TCR beta chain with its context. Its cognate antigen is unknown. V was cut by 0 bases and J by 1 base, with 6 bases left in between. The CDR3 runs to 14 residues. Germline V gene data show CDR1 as MNHEY and CDR2 as SVGAGI. This record comes from a study of cytomegalovirus exposure and HLA in healthy donors. Whole-study results and caveats: Reportedly, diagnosis of cytomegalovirus status by the classifier showed high specificity and sensitivity. The tendency of first-cohort TCR clusters to co-occur in the 120 or so validation repertoires emerged from a later analysis. The study put about 180 TCR beta chains on its list as cytomegalovirus-associated.

Data came from immunoSEQ multiplex PCR; TCRdb stores just in-frame clones and leaves some out. The sample lists about 200,000 clones, around 87% occurring once. The sequenced sample consisted of PBMCs. This sequence was found in a woman younger than 30 in good health and CMV-seropositive. This chain connects TRBV6-5 to TRBJ1-1, with D hard to call. As DNA, the CDR3 is TGTGCCAGCAGTTACTCACGGTGGAACACTGAAGCTTTCTTT. Protein sequence: CASSYSRWNTEAFF.